Below are 9 T cell receptor beta chains sequenced from a single sample in a study of blood T cell repertoires in COVID-19. Sequenced by immunoSEQ multiplex PCR; TCRdb stores in-frame clones only, minus some. Of about 210,000 clones in the sample, more than 70% are singletons; the top ten hold roughly 13%. Source material: peripheral blood. The receptor set was obtained from a human donor in a cohort sampled during active COVID-19.

This clone came up a few times. This sequence joins TRBV7-8 and TRBJ1-1; D is undetermined. The germline V gene encodes CDR1 SGHVS and CDR2 FQNEAQ. V dropped 9 bases and J dropped 1 base, with 15 bases sitting between them. The CDR3 length is 14 residues. The CDR3 region is CASRLGTANTEAFF. The CDR3 DNA reads TGTGCCAGTCGCTTAGGTACAGCGAACACTGAAGCTTTCTTT.

This clone was detected a few times. This sequence joins TRBV3-1 (or the pseudogene TRBV3-2) and TRBJ2-1; D gene ambiguous. Germline V gene data show CDR1 as LGHDT and CDR2 as YNNKEL (reference sequence). V dropped 0 bases and J dropped 4 bases, with 13 bases sitting between them. The CDR3 spans 16 residues. The CDR3 sequence: CASSQDLETSYNEQFF. In DNA form, the CDR3 reads TGTGCCAGCAGCCAAGATCTCGAGACTTCTTACAATGAGCAGTTCTTC.

The chain links TRBV7-2 to TRBJ2-7; TRBD1 agrees at 8 bases. V was clipped by 5 bases and J by 3 bases; unmatched bases: 9. The CDR3 sequence is 15 residues long. Germline assignment: CDR1 SGHTA and CDR2 FQGNSA. The CDR3 region is CASSLGQGIDYEQYF. The CDR3 DNA reads as TGTGCCAGCAGCCTTGGACAGGGAATCGACTACGAGCAGTACTTC.

This clone came up once. The chain has TRBV7-2 and TRBJ2-3; 8 bases align to TRBD2. Trimming at V came to 4 bases and at J to 10 bases, leaving 4 bases not matched to a gene. This CDR3 has 12 residues. Germline V gene sequence: CDR1 SGHTA, CDR2 FQGNSA. The CDR3 DNA reads TGTGCCAGCAGCTATTCGGGAGGGGCGCAGTATTTT. This sequence encodes CASSYSGGAQYF.

The chain is built from TRBV3-1 (or the pseudogene TRBV3-2) and TRBJ1-2; D remains unclear. The germline V gene has CDR1 LGHDT and CDR2 YNNKEL (reference sequence). The CDR3 extends over 15 amino acids. The ends were cut back, 1 base at V and 2 bases at J, with 11 bases in the middle. Here the CDR3 DNA reads TGTGCCAGCAGCCAAGTTCAGGTAAAAAACTATGGCTACACCTTC. As protein: CASSQVQVKNYGYTF.

J is TRBJ2-7 and V is TRBV28; no definite D call. The CDR3 totals 10 residues. CDR1 and CDR2 (germline): MDHEN, SYDVKM. V lost 5 bases and J 7 bases, leaving 6 bases between the germline ends. The CDR3: CASSRREQYF. DNA of the CDR3: TGTGCCAGCAGTCGGAGAGAGCAGTACTTC.

CDR3 sequence: CAWTLFRVGTDTQYF. Written as DNA, the CDR3 is TGTGCCTGGACACTTTTCAGGGTGGGCACAGATACGCAGTATTTT. This chain uses TRBV30 with TRBJ2-3, with a possible D match to TRBD1 (5 bases). The V end was cut by 4 bases, the J end by 1 base, with 15 bases between. Per the germline V gene, CDR1 is GTSNPN and CDR2 is SVGIG (reference sequence). CDR3 length: 15 amino acids.

There are a few counts of this clone. The rearrangement joins TRBV27 to TRBJ1-2; TRBD1 might be the D (5 bases). Germline-derived CDR1 and CDR2 are MNHEY and SMNVEV (reference sequence). This CDR3 has 14 residues. V dropped 0 bases and J dropped 2 bases, with 7 bases sitting between them. The CDR3: CASSLSRQNYGYTF. CDR3 sequence (DNA): TGTGCCAGCAGTTTATCCCGACAGAACTATGGCTACACCTTC.

The chain combines TRBV6-1 with TRBJ2-1, with TRBD2 matching 9 bases. Germline V gene sequence: CDR1 MNHNS, CDR2 SASEGT. The CDR3 consists of 18 residues. J gave up 10 bases and V 4 bases, and 20 bases lay outside the gene matches. The CDR3 loop is CASSARTETSGFAPEQFF. The CDR3 DNA reads as TGTGCCAGCAGTGCCCGGACCGAGACTAGCGGTTTTGCTCCGGAGCAGTTCTTC.